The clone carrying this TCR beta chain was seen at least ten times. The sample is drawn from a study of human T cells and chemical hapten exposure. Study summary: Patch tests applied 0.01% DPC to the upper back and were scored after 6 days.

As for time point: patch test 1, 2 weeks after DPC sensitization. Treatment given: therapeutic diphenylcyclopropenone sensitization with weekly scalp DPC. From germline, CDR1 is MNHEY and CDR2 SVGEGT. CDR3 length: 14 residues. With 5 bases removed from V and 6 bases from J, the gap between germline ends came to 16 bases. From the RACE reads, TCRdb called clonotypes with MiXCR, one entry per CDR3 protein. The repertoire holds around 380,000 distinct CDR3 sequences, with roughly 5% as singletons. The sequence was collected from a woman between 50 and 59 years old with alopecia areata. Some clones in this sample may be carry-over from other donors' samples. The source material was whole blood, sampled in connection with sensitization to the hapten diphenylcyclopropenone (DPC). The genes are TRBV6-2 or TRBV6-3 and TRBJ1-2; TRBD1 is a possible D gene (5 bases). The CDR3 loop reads CASSQSGTGDGYTF. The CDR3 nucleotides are TGTGCCAGCAGTCAATCCGGGACGGGGGATGGCTACACCTTC.